These 22 T cell receptor beta chains were all obtained from the same sample, sequenced in a study of regulatory T cells in long-lasting Graves disease. Researchers made TCR beta libraries by using iRepertoire HTBI primers and running Arm-PCR on CDR3 regions. One entry per CDR3 protein, called by TCRdb with MiXCR from the multiplex PCR reads. The table shows about 530,000 distinct CDR3 sequences, with around 15% occurring only once. Stated time point: newly diagnosed GD, antithyroid drugs for less than 3 months. Extracted PBMC RNA gave rise to the TCR library. Separately, the same data were catalogued under a study of T cells in Graves' hyperthyroidism and ophthalmopathy.

The material sequenced was peripheral blood mononuclear cells (PBMCs), taken at new diagnosis, from a patient treated with antithyroid drugs. The receptor source for this set is a woman aged 40 to 65 with Graves disease.

This clonotype showed up many times. The chain is built from TRBV30 and TRBJ1-1, with D perhaps TRBD1 (5 bases). This CDR3 has 14 residues. With 4 bases removed from V and 1 base from J, the gap between germline ends came to 13 bases. Per germline, CDR1 GTSNPN and CDR2 SVGIG (reference sequence). CDR3 coding DNA: TGTGCCTGGAAAAATCCCGGGACGAACACTGAAGCTTTCTTT. It encodes CAWKNPGTNTEAFF. The full variable domain, rest sourced from reference TRBV30 and TRBJ1-1, is SQTIHQWPATLVQPVGSPLSLECTVEGTSNPNLYWYRQAAGRGLQLLFYSVGIGQISSEVPQNLSASRPQDRQFILSSKKLLLSDSGFYLCAWKNPGTNTEAFFGQGTRLTVV.

This clonotype was seen more than once but under ten times. CDR3 region: CSARGQVVGSPLHF. As DNA, the CDR3 is TGCAGTGCTAGAGGACAGGTTGTAGGTTCACCCCTCCACTTT. The chain is built from TRBV20-1 and TRBJ1-6; possibly TRBD1 for D (6 bases). The germline CDR1 and CDR2 sequences are DFQATT and SNEGSKA (reference sequence). The CDR3 has 14 residues. Trimming took 1 base from V and 9 from J, leaving 13 bases between them.

The sample holds many counts of this clonotype. Here the CDR3 DNA reads TGTGCCAGCACCACGGACAACCAAGAGACCCAGTACTTC. Encoded protein: CASTTDNQETQYF. The chain combines TRBV6-1 with TRBJ2-5, with D possibly TRBD1 on 5 matching bases. The CDR3 covers 13 residues. The germline gives CDR1 MNHNS, CDR2 SASEGT. V dropped 7 bases and J dropped 0 bases, with 9 bases sitting between them.

This clonotype showed up many times. V is TRBV7-9 and J is TRBJ2-1; a weak D match, TRBD2 (5 bases). The CDR3 has 15 amino acids. CDR1 and CDR2 from the germline V gene are SEHNR and FQNEAQ (reference sequence). With 4 bases removed from V and 7 bases from J, the gap between germline ends came to 17 bases. CDR3 amino acids: CASSSLGFAGNEQFF. The CDR3 coding sequence is TGTGCCAGCAGCTCCCTGGGGTTCGCGGGTAATGAGCAGTTCTTC.

A remark on this clonotype: At one boundary the junction diverges from the germline segment, which might be a read error. The CDR3 region has the DNA TGCGCCAGCAGCTTTGATGGCAGCAATCAGCCCCAGCATTTT. Translated: CASSFDGSNQPQHF. The rearrangement joins TRBV7-9 to TRBJ1-5; D is uncertain. The CDR3 consists of 14 residues. Per germline, CDR1 SEHNR and CDR2 FQNEAQ (reference sequence).

This rearrangement joins TRBV6-5 to TRBJ1-4; no definite D call. This CDR3 has 15 amino acids. V lost 0 bases, J lost 5 bases, and 10 bases lay in between. Looked up from germline, CDR1 is MNHEY and CDR2 is SVGAGI. The CDR3 protein is CASSYSIPRNEKLFF. Written as DNA, the CDR3 is TGTGCCAGCAGTTACTCGATCCCAAGGAATGAAAAACTGTTTTTT.

This clonotype was counted at least ten times. V gene TRBV5-5 combines with J gene TRBJ1-5; weak D call: TRBD1 (5 bases). This CDR3 has 14 residues. Trimming took 3 bases from V and 1 from J, leaving 8 bases between them. Germline V gene data show CDR1 as SGHKS and CDR2 as YYEKEE (reference sequence). CDR3: CASSYDRSNQPQHF. The CDR3, as DNA: TGTGCCAGCAGCTATGACAGAAGCAATCAGCCCCAGCATTTT.

The sample holds many counts of this clonotype. The chain recombines TRBV29-1 with TRBJ1-1; D remains ambiguous. V gave up 1 base and J gave up 1 base, with 16 bases separating them. The CDR3 sequence is 16 residues long. The germline CDR1 and CDR2 sequences are SQVTM and ANQGSEA. This chain's CDR3 is CSVEGQPTRRNTEAFF. CDR3 nucleotide sequence: TGCAGCGTTGAAGGGCAGCCTACAAGACGGAACACTGAAGCTTTCTTT.

This clonotype was picked up a small number of times. The chain has TRBV5-1 and TRBJ2-2; D is possibly TRBD2 (5 bases). This CDR3 has 15 residues. V was pared by 3 bases and J by 3 bases, with 12 bases between. The germline V gene has CDR1 SGHRS and CDR2 YFSETQ. The CDR3 region has the DNA TGCGCCAGCAGCTCTCGGGGTAGAGACACCGGGGAGCTGTTTTTT. It yields the protein CASSSRGRDTGELFF.

This clonotype appeared a few times. J is TRBJ2-3 and V is TRBV5-1; D is possibly TRBD2 (5 bases). This CDR3 region has 15 residues. V was trimmed by 4 bases and J by 2 bases, leaving 14 bases between them. CDR1 is SGHRS and CDR2 is YFSETQ in the germline V gene. The CDR3: CASSPRLIHTDTQYF. CDR3 sequence (DNA): TGCGCCAGCAGCCCTCGACTAATTCACACAGATACGCAGTATTTT.

The rearrangement joins TRBV28 to TRBJ2-3; a weak D match, TRBD2 (7 bases). V was pared by 5 bases and J by 4 bases, with 19 bases between. Per the germline V gene, CDR1 is MDHEN and CDR2 is SYDVKM. This CDR3 is 16 amino acids long. CDR3 DNA sequence: TGTGCCAGCAGTGGTCTACCGTTCGGGGGGCCAGATACGCAGTATTTT. Translation: CASSGLPFGGPDTQYF.

In the case of this clonotype: It may be a read error: a sequence one base away is much more abundant. The chain uses TRBV12-5 and TRBJ1-2; D is undetermined. V dropped 1 base and J dropped 11 bases, with 8 bases sitting between them. CDR1 and CDR2 (germline): LGHNT, FRNRAP. The CDR3 has 11 amino acids. CDR3 loop: CASGLDKKYTF. Here the CDR3 DNA reads TGTGCTAGTGGTTTGGACAAAAAATACACCTTC. The complete variable domain, with remaining parts taken from reference TRBV12-5 and TRBJ1-2, reads DARVTQTPRHKVTEMGQEVTMRCQPILGHNTVFWYRQTMMQGLELLAYFRNRAPLDDSGMPKDRFSAEMPDATLATLKIQPSEPRDSAVYFCASGLDKKYTFGSGTRLTVV.

The chain employs TRBV12-3 or TRBV12-4 and TRBJ1-2; perhaps TRBD1 as D (6 bases). Trimming took off 7 bases at V and 6 bases at J, with 18 bases between the two ends. The CDR3 is made up of 14 amino acids. CDR3 in amino acids: CASKPGLRGDGYTF. CDR3 nucleotide sequence: TGTGCCAGCAAACCGGGACTTAGGGGGGATGGCTACACCTTC.

V is TRBV29-1 and J is TRBJ1-4, with D perhaps matching TRBD1 (5 bases). The germline V gene encodes CDR1 SQVTM and CDR2 ANQGSEA. V lost 3 bases, J lost 8 bases, and 10 bases lay in between. This CDR3 has 12 amino acids. The chain's CDR3 is CSVDVGPEKLFF. CDR3 DNA: TGCAGCGTTGATGTGGGACCCGAAAAACTGTTTTTT.

This clonotype was detected a few times. The chain joins TRBV4-1 to TRBJ2-2, with a weak D call TRBD2 (5 bases). CDR3 length equals 16 residues. Trimming took off 0 bases at V and 3 bases at J, with 11 bases between the two ends. The germline V gene has CDR1 MGHRA and CDR2 YSYEKL. The CDR3 DNA is TGCGCCAGCAGCCAAGACGTCAGGCGGGACACCGGGGAGCTGTTTTTT. Translation: CASSQDVRRDTGELFF.

This clonotype was seen a few times. This may stem from a read error, because a much larger clone lies one nucleotide away. The V and J genes are TRBV7-3 and TRBJ2-2, with a weak D call TRBD2 (5 bases). This CDR3 is 13 amino acids long. Germline CDR1 and CDR2: SGHTA and FQGTGA. In nucleotides, the CDR3 is TGTGCCGGCAGCTTCCGGGGCACCGGGGAGCTGTTTTTT. It is translated as CAGSFRGTGELFF. Looking up the rest from reference TRBV7-3 and TRBJ2-2 gives the full variable domain: GAGVSQTPSNKVTEKGKYVELRCDPISGHTALYWYRQSLGQGPEFLIYFQGTGAADDSGLPNDRFFAVRPEGSVSTLKIQRTERGDSAVYLCAGSFRGTGELFFGEGSRLTVL.

The chain joins TRBV3-1 to TRBJ1-4; a weak D match, TRBD1 (5 bases). The CDR3 length is 12 residues. Germline lookup yields CDR1 LGHDT and CDR2 YNNKEL (reference sequence). Deletions cut 7 bases from V and 7 bases from J, with 10 bases between. The chain's CDR3 is CASTTGGEKLFF. CDR3 coding DNA: TGTGCCAGCACCACGGGGGGTGAAAAACTGTTTTTT.

The J gene is TRBJ1-2, the V gene TRBV3-1; D might be TRBD1 (5 bases). CDR1 and CDR2 from the germline V gene are LGHDT and YNNKEL (reference sequence). The CDR3 extends over 13 amino acids. The V end was cut by 6 bases, the J end by 0 bases, with 8 bases between. The CDR3 sequence is CASRGVANYGYTF. The CDR3 nucleotides read TGTGCCAGCAGGGGGGTAGCTAACTATGGCTACACCTTC.

At least ten counts were recorded for this clonotype. The chain combines TRBV28 with TRBJ2-1; D uncertain. V was clipped by 3 bases and J by 8 bases, with 5 bases between them. Looked up from germline, CDR1 is MDHEN and CDR2 is SYDVKM. The CDR3 is made up of 11 amino acids. CDR3 region: CASSFSYEQFF. The CDR3 nucleotides are TGTGCCAGCAGTTTTAGTTATGAGCAGTTCTTC.

This clonotype was seen at least ten times. The V gene is TRBV6-1, the J gene TRBJ2-7; 9 bases map to TRBD1. Germline CDR1 MNHNS, CDR2 SASEGT. V dropped 6 bases and J dropped 7; count of bases not matched to a gene: 10. This CDR3 is 14 amino acids long. CDR3 region: CASRRGDRENEQYF. CDR3 sequence (DNA): TGTGCCAGCAGGAGGGGGGACAGGGAGAATGAGCAGTACTTC.

This clonotype was counted many times. The chain recombines TRBV2 with TRBJ1-2, with a possible D match to TRBD1 (5 bases). This CDR3 has 15 amino acids. The germline CDR1 and CDR2 sequences are SNHLY and FYNNEI. V was clipped by 2 bases and J by 8 bases, with 18 bases between them. The CDR3 loop is CASSELRGDSQGYTF. Written as DNA, the CDR3 is TGTGCCAGCAGTGAACTGCGGGGGGATTCGCAGGGCTACACCTTC.

This clonotype was counted between two and nine times. The chain couples TRBV5-1 to TRBJ2-5; D unclear. V gave up 0 bases and J gave up 4 bases, with 10 bases separating them. Germline V gives CDR1 SGHRS, CDR2 YFSETQ. This CDR3 has 14 amino acids. CDR3 residues: CASSLVHSAETQYF. CDR3 bases: TGCGCCAGCAGCTTGGTTCACAGTGCAGAGACCCAGTACTTC.